The 2 T cell receptor beta chains below come from one sample, sequenced in a study of blood T cell repertoires in COVID-19. The protocol was immunoSEQ multiplex PCR, while the TCRdb copy is restricted to in-frame clones and leaves out a portion. Of over 40,000 clones listed, 86% were seen once; the top ten hold about 4.6%. Sequencing input: peripheral blood. These receptors all stem from a man at least 80 years old with active COVID-19.

The chain has TRBV27 and TRBJ1-4; a weak D match, TRBD1 (6 bases). There are 19 residues in the CDR3. Per the germline V gene, CDR1 is MNHEY and CDR2 is SMNVEV (reference sequence). V was cut by 8 bases and J by 3 bases, with 28 bases left in between. The CDR3 DNA follows: TGTGCCAGCTCAGAGCTAGTCAGGGGTTCTGATTGGGCTAATGAAAAACTGTTTTTT. The encoded protein is CASSELVRGSDWANEKLFF.

The J gene is TRBJ1-1, the V gene TRBV5-5; D possibly corresponds to TRBD1 (5 bases). Germline V lookup: CDR1 SGHKS, CDR2 YYEKEE (reference sequence). There are 15 residues in the CDR3. V lost 0 bases to trimming and J lost 0 bases, with 9 bases between them. The CDR3 sequence: CASSLDGALNTEAFF. The CDR3 DNA follows: TGTGCCAGCAGCTTGGATGGGGCTCTGAACACTGAAGCTTTCTTT.